These 17 T cell receptor beta chains share one sample of origin, sequenced in a study of shared clonotypes between healthy human individuals. TCRdb's table, derived via immunoSEQ multiplex PCR, lists solely in-frame clones and lacks some. The sample shows hundreds of thousands of clones, roughly 79% of them seen only once. Sample: PBMCs. The source of these receptors is a woman between 40 and 50 years old in good health. Some clones in this sample may be carry-over from other donors' samples.

This sequence joins TRBV20-1 and TRBJ1-2; D unclear. CDR3 length equals 11 residues. The V end was cut by 6 bases, the J end by 7 bases, with 12 bases between. In germline, CDR1 is DFQATT, CDR2 SNEGSKA (reference sequence). This CDR3 is CSAPGLGGYTF. The CDR3, as DNA: TGCAGTGCCCCGGGCTTGGGTGGCTACACCTTC.

This clone has just a few counts. The V and J genes are TRBV7-9 and TRBJ1-1; D is uncertain. Germline values: CDR1 SEHNR, CDR2 FQNEAQ (reference sequence). CDR3 length: 13 amino acids. Trimming took 5 bases from V and 7 from J, leaving 14 bases between them. The CDR3 spells CASSQQVVSEAFF. CDR3 bases: TGTGCCAGCAGCCAGCAGGTAGTGAGTGAAGCTTTCTTT.

This sequence joins TRBV28 and TRBJ1-1, with a tentative D call TRBD1 (6 bases). This CDR3 has 15 residues. Trimming shortened V by 6 bases and J by 3 bases, and 17 bases separated the two germline ends. Germline CDR1 MDHEN, CDR2 SYDVKM. CDR3 sequence: CASREAGVGYTEAFF. The CDR3 DNA reads TGTGCCAGCAGGGAGGCAGGGGTAGGGTACACTGAAGCTTTCTTT. The whole variable domain, filled in from reference TRBV28 and TRBJ1-1, reads DVKVTQSSRYLVKRTGEKVFLECVQDMDHENMFWYRQDPGLGLRLIYFSYDVKMKEKGDIPEGYSVSREKKERFSLILESASTNQTSMYLCASREAGVGYTEAFFGQGTRLTVV.

J is TRBJ2-7 and V is TRBV7-2; D might be TRBD1 or TRBD2, each matching 5 bases. This CDR3 spans 14 amino acids. The germline CDR1 and CDR2 sequences are SGHTA and FQGNSA. Trimming shortened V by 5 bases and J by 2 bases, and 13 bases separated the two germline ends. The CDR3 sequence is CASSQWDGAYEQYF. For the CDR3, the DNA is TGTGCCAGCAGCCAGTGGGACGGGGCCTACGAGCAGTACTTC.

The chain combines TRBV4-1 with TRBJ1-4, with D uncertain. The CDR3 extends over 14 amino acids. The ends were cut back, 0 bases at V and 7 bases at J, with 9 bases in the middle. The V gene's germline CDR1 is MGHRA and CDR2 YSYEKL. CDR3 bases: TGCGCCAGCAGCCAAGACAGGAGGCTTGAAAAACTGTTTTTT. Protein: CASSQDRRLEKLFF.

V and J are TRBV7-3 and TRBJ1-1, with D possibly being TRBD1 (5 bases). Germline CDR1 reads SGHTA; CDR2 reads FQGTGA. This CDR3 has 13 amino acids. V dropped 5 bases and J dropped 2 bases, with 9 bases sitting between them. CDR3 DNA: TGTGCCAGCAGCGAGCAGGGTAACACTGAAGCTTTCTTT. Translation: CASSEQGNTEAFF.

Comments on this clone: A read error may be the cause here, since a much bigger clone is one base away. Within the sample, other DNA sequences also encode this same CDR3. J is TRBJ2-3 and V is TRBV2, with 11 bases that match TRBD1. Germline V lookup: CDR1 SNHLY, CDR2 FYNNEI. V trimming: 10 bases; J trimming: 6 bases; junction bases outside the gene matches: 3. There are 12 residues in the CDR3. The CDR3 region has the DNA TGTGCCACCCGGGACAGGGGGGATACGCAGTATTTT. It encodes CATRDRGDTQYF.

This clone was seen once. The chain couples TRBV7-9 to TRBJ2-5; 10 bases align to TRBD2. The V and J ends lost 3 bases and 1 base, in that order; junction bases with no gene match: 14. This CDR3 region has 19 residues. CDR1 is SEHNR and CDR2 is FQNEAQ in the germline V gene (reference sequence). CDR3 DNA: TGTGCCAGCAGCTTCCCGAACTGGGCTAGCGGGGGCCTCCAAGAGACCCAGTACTTC. Its protein is CASSFPNWASGGLQETQYF.

The chain is built from TRBV9 and TRBJ1-3, with a possible D match to TRBD1 (5 bases). CDR1 SGDLS and CDR2 YYNGEE come from the germline V gene. Trimming took 6 bases from V and 1 from J, leaving 17 bases between them. The CDR3 runs 16 residues. The CDR3 spells CASTRGVYGSGNTIYF. The CDR3 DNA is TGTGCCAGCACCAGAGGGGTTTATGGTTCTGGAAACACCATATATTTT. The full variable domain, in which reference TRBV9 and TRBJ1-3 provide the parts outside the CDR3, is DSGVTQTPKHLITATGQRVTLRCSPRSGDLSVYWYQQSLDQGLQFLIQYYNGEERAKGNILERFSAQQFPDLHSELNLSSLELGDSALYFCASTRGVYGSGNTIYFGEGSWLTVV.

The genes are TRBV30 and TRBJ1-3; a weak D match, TRBD1 (5 bases). CDR3 size: 17 residues. V lost 2 bases and J 1 base, leaving 18 bases between the germline ends. Germline CDR1 and CDR2: GTSNPN and SVGIG (reference sequence). The CDR3 loop reads CAWSNLGTSFSGNTIYF. Here the CDR3 DNA reads TGTGCCTGGAGTAATCTCGGGACCTCATTTTCTGGAAACACCATATATTTT.

As concerns this clone: A read error may account for a junction end that differs from germline. The CDR3 DNA sequence: TGTGCCAGCAGCATAGAGCACGGGGAGGGGGCCAATGAGCAGTTCTTC. Its translation: CASSIEHGEGANEQFF. The chain uses TRBV11-2 and TRBJ2-1; perhaps D is TRBD1 or TRBD2 (7 bases each). CDR1 SGHAT and CDR2 FQNNGV come from the germline V gene. There are 16 residues in the CDR3.

The CDR3 region is CASSEYGDGTGELFF. The CDR3 region has the DNA TGTGCCAGCAGTGAATATGGCGACGGTACCGGGGAGCTGTTTTTT. The chain has TRBV25-1 and TRBJ2-2; D is unresolved. CDR3 length: 15 residues. Trimming stripped 0 bases from V and 5 bases from J, with 10 bases between. From germline, CDR1 is MGHDK and CDR2 SYGVNS.

The J gene is TRBJ2-3, the V gene TRBV29-1, with no clear D. V lost 7 bases and J 0 bases, leaving 11 bases between the germline ends. This CDR3 is built from 13 residues. Germline-derived CDR1 and CDR2 are SQVTM and ANQGSEA. The CDR3 DNA reads TGCAGCGCCCCTGAGAGAAGCACAGATACGCAGTATTTT. The encoded protein is CSAPERSTDTQYF.

This clone was counted once. V gene TRBV28 combines with J gene TRBJ1-1; D remains unclear. V shed 6 bases and J shed 4 bases, with 9 bases lying between them. Germline V lookup: CDR1 MDHEN, CDR2 SYDVKM. The CDR3 length is 12 residues. The CDR3 nucleotides read TGTGCCAGCAGAGAGCCGGTCACTGAAGCTTTCTTT. Translating it yields CASREPVTEAFF.

The rearrangement joins TRBV7-6 to TRBJ2-5, with D possibly being TRBD2 (6 bases). The V gene's germline CDR1 is SGHVS and CDR2 FNYEAQ. The ends were cut back, 5 bases at V and 5 bases at J, with 18 bases in the middle. The CDR3 is 15 residues long. CDR3 sequence: CASSPRTGGVETQYF. DNA of the CDR3: TGTGCCAGCAGCCCTCGGACCGGCGGGGTGGAGACCCAGTACTTC.

This clone was counted a single time. A far larger clone is just one base off, so this is likely a read error. The CDR3 ends on some other residue instead of the conserved phenylalanine or tryptophan, so this is likely a read error. The rearrangement joins TRBV30 to TRBJ2-7, with TRBD1 matching over 8 bases. J was trimmed by 0 bases and V by 1 base; bases with no gene match: 8. This CDR3 has 16 amino acids. Germline lookup yields CDR1 GTSNPN and CDR2 SVGIG (reference sequence). The CDR3 is CAWSALTGVYSYEQYI. DNA for the CDR3: TGTGCCTGGAGTGCCTTGACAGGGGTCTACTCCTACGAGCAGTACATC.

The chain employs TRBV29-1 and TRBJ1-4, with TRBD1 matching 8 bases. CDR3 length equals 13 residues. V shed 6 bases and J 3 bases; nucleotides not matched to a gene: 3. The germline V gene has CDR1 SQVTM and CDR2 ANQGSEA. The CDR3 here is CSVTGEANEKLFF. The CDR3 nucleotides are TGCAGCGTGACAGGGGAGGCTAATGAAAAACTGTTTTTT.